This T cell receptor (beta chain) was identified during a study of CD8 T cells in ankylosing spondylitis. Findings and limits, study-wide: Reactive arthritis synovial fluid and blood previously showed some of these motif variants.

CDR3 length: 11 amino acids. The germline CDR1 and CDR2 sequences are SGHRS and YFSETQ. TCRdb fed the 5' RACE reads into MiXCR, producing one record per CDR3 protein. The sample has 150,000 to 200,000 distinct CDR3 sequences, 10% to 15% seen once. This clonotype was counted ten times or more. Its antigen is unidentified. Its ends do not fully match the called genes, so a read error is possible. The sample comprised blood, either unsorted or a sorted T cell fraction (not recorded which). The chain carries TRBV5-1 and TRBJ2-5, with unresolved D. The receptor's source is a female donor with ankylosing spondylitis or in good health (not recorded which). CDR3 residues: CASSFEETQYF. The DNA of the CDR3 is TGTGCCAGCAGTTTCGAAGAGACCCAGTACTTC.